Presented here are 15 T cell receptor beta chains from one specimen sequenced in a study of cytomegalovirus exposure and HLA in healthy donors. Primers: 60 Vbeta forward and 13 Jbeta reverse. Clones were read by immunoSEQ multiplex PCR, and TCRdb kept only the in-frame ones, dropping some. The sample has more than 20,000 clones; approximately 75% are singletons. Specimen: PBMCs. These receptors all come from a male donor in good health and CMV-seronegative.

This clone has just a few counts. This chain joins TRBV19 and TRBJ2-1; weak D call: TRBD2 (5 bases). Germline V gives CDR1 LNHDA, CDR2 SQIVND (reference sequence). The length of the CDR3 is 14 residues. Trimming removed 2 bases from V and 8 bases from J, with 13 bases in between. The CDR3 sequence is CASSIQPRVDEQFF. The CDR3 DNA reads TGTGCCAGTAGTATACAGCCGAGGGTCGATGAGCAGTTCTTC.

The genes are TRBV2 and TRBJ2-2; no clear D. Germline loops: CDR1 SNHLY, CDR2 FYNNEI. V was cut by 3 bases and J by 6 bases, with 8 bases left in between. The CDR3 contains 13 residues. The CDR3 bases are TGTGCCAGCAGTGATCTGGGCGCCGGGGAGCTGTTTTTT. Translating it yields CASSDLGAGELFF.

The chain links TRBV5-1 to TRBJ1-1; D possibly corresponds to TRBD1 (5 bases). Trimming removed 0 bases from V and 3 bases from J, with 9 bases in between. This CDR3 region has 14 residues. Germline V gene lookup returns CDR1 SGHRS and CDR2 YFSETQ. Written as DNA, the CDR3 is TGCGCCAGCAGCTTGGAAGGGGAACACACTGAAGCTTTCTTT. This gives the protein CASSLEGEHTEAFF.

This chain links TRBV6-1 with TRBJ2-5; D remains ambiguous. V was trimmed by 6 bases and J by 5 bases, leaving 13 bases between them. Per the germline V gene, CDR1 is MNHNS and CDR2 is SASEGT. The CDR3 spans 13 residues. Here the CDR3 reads CASSHELLETQYF. The CDR3 nucleotides are TGTGCCAGCAGCCACGAACTCCTGGAGACCCAGTACTTC.

CDR3 loop: CASSLAVLETQYF. The CDR3 DNA sequence: TGCGCCAGCAGCTTGGCCGTCCTAGAGACCCAGTACTTC. The chain uses TRBV5-1 and TRBJ2-5, with D unclear. V lost 0 bases and J lost 4, with 7 bases in between. From germline, CDR1 is SGHRS and CDR2 YFSETQ. The CDR3 runs 13 residues.

The V and J genes are TRBV6-4 and TRBJ1-1, with TRBD1 matching 9 bases. Germline V gene lookup returns CDR1 MRHNA and CDR2 SNTAGT. Trimming removed 6 bases from V and 5 bases from J; junction bases left unmatched: 13. The CDR3 contains 16 residues. The CDR3 region is CASRTGTGPEYTEAFF. DNA of the CDR3: TGTGCCAGCAGAACCGGGACAGGGCCTGAATATACTGAAGCTTTCTTT.

The rearrangement links TRBV19 to TRBJ1-5, with TRBD1 matching over 7 bases. The J segment lost 5 bases and the V segment lost 6 bases, leaving 10 bases of the junction unmatched. CDR1 is LNHDA and CDR2 is SQIVND in the germline V gene (reference sequence). The CDR3 runs to 15 residues. The CDR3 spells CASSPGQVPHQPQHF. In DNA form, the CDR3 reads TGTGCCAGTAGCCCCGGACAGGTCCCTCATCAGCCCCAGCATTTT.

V gene TRBV27 combines with J gene TRBJ2-5, with 7 nucleotides matching TRBD2. The J call could be wrong; TRBJ2-7 is a better fit for the DNA end. The CDR3 is made up of 14 amino acids. CDR1 and CDR2 from the germline V gene are MNHEY and SMNVEV (reference sequence). The CDR3 spells CASSPMGTNYEQYF. The CDR3 DNA sequence: TGTGCCAGCAGCCCAATGGGGACTAACTACGAGCAGTACTTC.

The rearrangement joins TRBV18 to TRBJ1-5; D gene ambiguous. Germline-derived CDR1 and CDR2 are KGHSH and LQKENI. This CDR3 comprises 13 residues. V lost 6 bases and J 1 base, leaving 7 bases between the germline ends. This CDR3 is CASSGGSNQPQHF. CDR3 in DNA: TGTGCCAGCTCGGGAGGCAGCAATCAGCCCCAGCATTTT. The complete variable domain, with remaining parts taken from reference TRBV18 and TRBJ1-5, reads NAGVMQNPRHLVRRRGQEARLRCSPMKGHSHVYWYRQLPEEGLKFMVYLQKENIIDESGMPKERFSAEFPKEGPSILRIQQVVRGDSAAYFCASSGGSNQPQHFGDGTRLSIL.

This clone has just a few counts. The chain recombines TRBV2 with TRBJ1-5; 11 bases match TRBD1. V trimming: 6 bases; J trimming: 11 bases; junction bases outside the gene matches: 6. In germline, CDR1 is SNHLY, CDR2 FYNNEI. The CDR3 has 13 residues. In DNA, the CDR3 is TGTGCCAGCAGGGGACAGGGGGATATAGCCCAGCATTTT. Amino acid sequence: CASRGQGDIAQHF.

This chain uses TRBV15 with TRBJ2-3; D gene ambiguous. The V gene's germline CDR1 is LNHNV and CDR2 YYDKDF (reference sequence). The CDR3 contains 16 residues. Deletions cut 0 bases from V and 2 bases from J, with 12 bases between. The CDR3 loop is CATSRESSRFTDTQYF. The CDR3 DNA follows: TGTGCCACCAGCAGAGAGTCGAGCCGGTTCACAGATACGCAGTATTTT.

This chain links TRBV15 with TRBJ2-2, with TRBD1 matching over 9 bases. This CDR3 comprises 21 residues. Unmatched junction bases numbered 21, after V lost 6 bases and J lost 1 base. Germline assignment: CDR1 LNHNV and CDR2 YYDKDF (reference sequence). The CDR3 coding sequence is TGTGCCACCAGGGCTGGGTTTGGGACAGGGTATAGGGACCTGAACACCGGGGAGCTGTTTTTT. It translates to CATRAGFGTGYRDLNTGELFF.

This chain joins TRBV18 and TRBJ2-5; D is undetermined. CDR3 length: 13 amino acids. Germline V gene data show CDR1 as KGHSH and CDR2 as LQKENI. V lost 3 bases and J lost 1, with 6 bases in between. The DNA for the CDR3 is TGTGCCAGCTCACCGCGTGCCCAAGAGACCCAGTACTTC. Protein sequence: CASSPRAQETQYF.

The genes are TRBV30 and TRBJ1-2; 9 nucleotides line up with TRBD1. The ends lost 4 bases at V and 2 bases at J; junction bases unmatched: 5. CDR3 length: 14 amino acids. CDR1 is GTSNPN, CDR2 SVGIG, per germline (reference sequence). CDR3: CAWKLQGANYGYTF. DNA for the CDR3: TGTGCCTGGAAGTTACAGGGGGCAAACTATGGCTACACCTTC. Full variable domain (outside the CDR3, taken from reference TRBV30 and TRBJ1-2): SQTIHQWPATLVQPVGSPLSLECTVEGTSNPNLYWYRQAAGRGLQLLFYSVGIGQISSEVPQNLSASRPQDRQFILSSKKLLLSDSGFYLCAWKLQGANYGYTFGSGTRLTVV.

The chain employs TRBV27 and TRBJ2-5; 7 bases match TRBD1. The germline CDR1 and CDR2 sequences are MNHEY and SMNVEV (reference sequence). J lost 5 bases, V lost 2 bases, and 11 bases had no gene match. The CDR3 sequence is 16 residues long. The CDR3 reads CASSLGNRGWMETQYF. The CDR3, as DNA: TGTGCCAGCAGTTTAGGGAACAGGGGTTGGATGGAGACCCAGTACTTC.